This section outlines one T cell receptor (beta chain) sequence together with its context. Its antigen is not yet known. No base-level quality is on record; no much larger clone is a single base apart. V lost 0 bases and J lost 0 bases; the stretch between them is 6 bases long. The CDR3 runs 14 residues from the cysteine to the phenylalanine. Just the 42-base CDR3 DNA is kept, in frame starting at base 1. As encoded in the germline V gene, CDR1 is LGHNA while CDR2 is YNFKEQ. Libraries came from the immunoSEQ multiplex PCR assay. The source is immuneACCESS, and TCRdb retained only in-frame sequences with V and J called. Part of the clones is not carried over; for the studies checked, unresolved V genes explain less than half of this, and the remainder is unexplained. The sample profile shows more than 90,000 clones; around 90% of them were found once. The leading ten clones occupy about 3.4% of the sample.

This entry belongs to a study of T cell changes during pregnancy in multiple sclerosis (dated by TCRdb to between 2017 and 2020). Describing the broader study: In women with multiple sclerosis, the researchers looked at how the T cell repertoire shifted as pregnancy progressed.

This material consisted of peripheral blood, taken in the second trimester of pregnancy. The receptor's source is a female donor with multiple sclerosis, enrolled in a pregnancy study. The chain joins TRBV4-2 to TRBJ2-7, with the D gene not confidently named. Here is the DNA: TGTGCCAGCAGCCAAGACGCGTTCTCCTACGAGCAGTACTTC. It translates to CASSQDAFSYEQYF.